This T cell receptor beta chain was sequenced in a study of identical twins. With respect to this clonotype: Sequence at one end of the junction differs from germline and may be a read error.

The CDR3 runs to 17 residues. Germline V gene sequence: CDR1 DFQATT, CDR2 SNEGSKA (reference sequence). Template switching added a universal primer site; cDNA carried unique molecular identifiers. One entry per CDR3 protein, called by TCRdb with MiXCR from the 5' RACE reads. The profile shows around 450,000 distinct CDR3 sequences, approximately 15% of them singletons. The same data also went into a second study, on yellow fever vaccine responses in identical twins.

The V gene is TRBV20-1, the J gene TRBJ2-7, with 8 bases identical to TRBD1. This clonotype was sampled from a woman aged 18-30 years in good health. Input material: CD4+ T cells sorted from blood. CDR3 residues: CCARDLLRGPKRGEQYF. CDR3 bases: TGCTGTGCTAGAGATCTGCTCAGGGGGCCAAAAAGGGGCGAGCAGTACTTC.